Here is one T cell receptor (beta chain) with its context. Its target is unknown. The source of the sample is a study of T cell responses to AZD1222 COVID-19 vaccine. This CDR3 comprises 15 residues. CDR1 LGHDT and CDR2 YNNKEL come from the germline V gene (reference sequence). V shed 0 bases and J shed 7 bases, with 15 bases lying between them. Here immunoSEQ multiplex PCR was the method, and the copy in TCRdb shows in-frame clones only, minus some. The repertoire holds 120,000 or so clones, with about nine tenths as singletons. Study-wide points: The donors showed a predominance of white British ancestry and of females, with possible underestimation of clonal diversity.

The sequencing here drew on peripheral blood, taken on day 0 of AZD1222 vaccination. The clonotype comes from an adult in good health. V gene TRBV3-1 (or the pseudogene TRBV3-2) combines with J gene TRBJ1-2, with D possibly being TRBD1 (5 bases). The CDR3 region is CASSQERTLWGGYTF. CDR3 coding DNA: TGTGCCAGCAGCCAAGAAAGGACACTTTGGGGTGGCTACACCTTC.